The rows below give T cell receptor beta chains drawn from one sample of a study of cytomegalovirus exposure and HLA in healthy donors. Sequencing used immunoSEQ multiplex PCR; TCRdb keeps in-frame clones, though not all of them. The ten most abundant clones cover about 0.83% of a sample with roughly 78,000 clones. Sequencing used PBMCs. Source of these receptors: a boy aged 5-17 years in good health and CMV-seronegative. The CDR3 runs from the conserved cysteine through the conserved F or W. The D gene is left open where the match is weak.

TRBJ1-1 TRBV7-2 14 - TGTGCCAGCAGCTTAATCCAGGGCTGGACTGAAGCTTTCTTT CASSLIQGWTEAFF
TRBJ2-5 TRBV6-5 15 TRBD2 TGTGCCAGCAGTTCCGGACTAGCGGGAGTAGAGACCCAGTACTTC CASSSGLAGVETQYF
TRBJ2-3 TRBV7-3 16 TRBD2 TGTGCCAGCAGCACACAAGCGGGAGGGCCAGTTGATACGCAGTATTTT CASSTQAGGPVDTQYF
TRBJ2-5 TRBV7-3 13 - TGTGCCAGCAGCTATGACAGAGGAGAGACCCAGTACTTC CASSYDRGETQYF
TRBJ1-1 TRBV27 13 - TGTGCCAGCAGTCCGACAGGTCGCACTGAAGCTTTCTTT CASSPTGRTEAFF
TRBJ1-1 TRBV7-9 11 - TGTGCCAGCAGTCATCAGACTGAAGCTTTCTTT CASSHQTEAFF
TRBJ2-7 TRBV28 13 - TGTGCCAGCAGTTCTGTGGACAGATACGAGCAGTACTTC CASSSVDRYEQYF
TRBJ2-7 TRBV27 16 TRBD2 TGTGCCAGCAGTTTATCCAGGACTAGCGGGGGTGACGAGCAGTACTTC CASSLSRTSGGDEQYF
TRBJ2-7 TRBV20-1 11 - TGCAGTTCCGAGAGGTCGGGGGAGCAGTACTTC CSSERSGEQYF
TRBJ2-7 TRBV27 14 - TGTGCCAGCAGTTATGCAGGGGCGGCCTACGAGCAGTACTTC CASSYAGAAYEQYF
TRBJ1-1 TRBV5-1 13 - TGCGCCAGCAGCAACCCAGCGAACACTGAAGATTTCTTT CASSNPANTEDFF
TRBJ2-4 TRBV15 16 - TGTGCCACCAGCAGAGGTGACAGGTCGATCGGAAACATTCAGTACTTC CATSRGDRSIGNIQYF
TRBJ1-5 TRBV7-4 16 TRBD1 TGTGCCAGCAGCTGGGACAGGGCATATAGCAATCAGCCCCAGCATTTT CASSWDRAYSNQPQHF
TRBJ1-2 TRBV9 14 TRBD1 TGTGCCAGCAGCGTCATGGACAGGAACTATGGCTACACCTTC CASSVMDRNYGYTF
TRBJ1-1 TRBV5-1 14 TRBD1 TGCGCCAGCAGCGCCGGATTACAGGGGAATGAAGCTTTCTTT CASSAGLQGNEAFF
TRBJ1-5 TRBV10-3 14 - TGTGCCATCAGTGACCGGGACACGAATCAGCCCCAGCATTTT CAISDRDTNQPQHF
TRBJ2-7 TRBV11-2 16 TRBD1 TGTGCCAGCAACACAATGGAGGGGACAGGATTTTACGAGCAGTACTTC CASNTMEGTGFYEQYF
TRBJ1-1 TRBV30 15 - TGTGCCTGGAGTTTAACACAGGGTGTGAACACTGAAGATTTCTTT CAWSLTQGVNTEDFF
TRBJ2-3 TRBV19 15 - TGTGCCAGTAGTTCCGGGTCCAGAGGGACAGATACGCAGTATTTT CASSSGSRGTDTQYF